This is a list of T cell receptor beta chains from one sample in a study of blood T cell repertoires in COVID-19. Using immunoSEQ multiplex PCR, the repertoire was profiled, and TCRdb retains in-frame clones only, with some absent. The data hold about 160,000 clones, with around 83% observed a single time. The source material was peripheral blood. The receptor source for this set is a man between 35 and 55 years old with acute or convalescent COVID-19. Each CDR3 is given with its conserved first and last residue. The D gene is left open where the match is weak. A clone size is listed for some rows: how often the clone was seen (once, few, many), or a class if it is expanded.

CDR3 length	clone size	J gene	V gene	D gene	CDR3 protein	CDR3 DNA
14	-	TRBJ2-7	TRBV13	TRBD1	CASSLRQGAYEQYF	TGTGCCAGCAGCTTGAGACAGGGAGCCTACGAGCAGTACTTC
16	-	TRBJ2-2	TRBV9	TRBD1	CASSAYRGLFAGELFF	TGTGCCAGCAGCGCCTACAGGGGGCTCTTCGCCGGGGAGCTGTTTTTT
15	-	TRBJ1-1	TRBV5-1	TRBD1	CASSRTDRGNTEAFF	TGCGCCAGCAGCCGGACGGACAGGGGTAACACTGAAGCTTTCTTT
13	-	TRBJ1-1	TRBV6-6	TRBD1	CASSLSGGTEAFF	TGTGCCAGCAGTTTATCAGGGGGCACTGAAGCTTTCTTT
13	-	TRBJ2-1	TRBV27	-	CASSLAGSNEQFF	TGTGCCAGCAGTTTAGCAGGGTCCAATGAGCAGTTCTTC
16	-	TRBJ2-1	TRBV10-3	-	CATAQQGIHPDNEQFF	TGTGCCACCGCCCAACAGGGAATTCACCCTGACAATGAGCAGTTCTTC
15	-	TRBJ1-2	TRBV27	-	CASRGDTQGVYGYTF	TGTGCCAGCAGGGGGGACACTCAAGGGGTCTATGGCTACACCTTC
12	few	TRBJ2-7	TRBV6-5	TRBD1	CASRTGAYEQYF	TGTGCCAGCCGGACAGGGGCCTACGAGCAGTACTTC
14	-	TRBJ1-2	TRBV28	-	CASSLGRAGEGYTF	TGTGCCAGCAGTTTAGGGCGGGCAGGGGAAGGCTACACCTTC
14	-	TRBJ2-7	TRBV9	-	CASSGGLISYEQYF	TGTGCCAGCAGCGGCGGCCTGATCTCCTACGAGCAGTACTTC
13	-	TRBJ1-6	TRBV30	-	CAWNSQGNSPLHF	TGTGCCTGGAATAGCCAGGGCAATTCACCCCTCCACTTT
19	-	TRBJ1-1	TRBV7-2	-	CASSLVWYRVGQMNTEAFF	TGTGCCAGCAGCTTAGTATGGTACAGGGTGGGACAAATGAACACTGAAGCTTTCTTT
15	-	TRBJ1-4	TRBV5-1	TRBD1	CASSLTGGQVEKLFF	TGCGCCAGCAGCTTGACAGGGGGCCAGGTTGAAAAACTGTTTTTT
12	-	TRBJ1-1	TRBV5-1	-	CASRSGNTEAFF	TGCGCCAGCAGGTCCGGGAACACTGAAGCTTTCTTT
13	-	TRBJ1-2	TRBV19	-	CASRGDRSYGYTF	TGTGCCAGTAGGGGCGACAGGTCTTATGGCTACACCTTC
16	-	TRBJ2-5	TRBV11-2	-	CASSHLGLYLGGTQYF	TGTGCCAGCAGCCACCTCGGCCTCTATCTAGGAGGGACCCAGTACTTC
15	-	TRBJ2-3	TRBV27	-	CASRRTSGRIDTQYF	TGTGCCAGCAGGAGGACAAGCGGGCGGATCGATACGCAGTATTTT
13	-	TRBJ2-3	TRBV6-2/TRBV6-3	-	CASSYSTVNTQYF	TGTGCCAGCAGTTACTCGACTGTGAATACGCAGTATTTT
14	-	TRBJ1-1	TRBV2	-	CASCPISGGTEAFF	TGTGCCAGCTGTCCTATCAGCGGGGGGACTGAAGCTTTCTTT
14	-	TRBJ1-1	TRBV11-1	TRBD1	CASSLGEQGGEAFF	TGTGCCAGCAGCTTAGGGGAACAGGGGGGTGAAGCTTTCTTT
18	few	TRBJ1-6	TRBV6-1	TRBD1	CASSGPGTAIIYNSPLHF	TGTGCCAGCAGTGGACCCGGGACAGCAATTATCTATAATTCACCCCTCCACTTT
15	-	TRBJ2-7	TRBV6-5	TRBD1	CASSYSTGGHYEQYF	TGTGCCAGCAGTTACTCTACAGGGGGCCACTACGAGCAGTACTTC
12	-	TRBJ1-6	TRBV14	-	CASSLEASPLHF	TGTGCCAGCAGCCTCGAGGCTTCACCCCTCCACTTT